This note documents a single T cell receptor (beta chain) sequence. Its antigen is not known. This is likely a read error, given that the CDR3 carries no conserved phenylalanine or tryptophan at its end. Time point indicated: newly diagnosed GD, antithyroid drugs for less than 3 months. Extracted RNA from PBMCs served as the source of the TCR library. The CDR3 loop spans 17 amino acids. Germline CDR1 is SGHDN and CDR2 is FVKESK. V was cut by 4 bases and J by 2 bases, with 21 bases left in between. The data belong to a study of regulatory T cells in long-lasting Graves disease. Points from the study as a whole: More public clonotypes were shared by persistent patients (2,741) than by new patients (roughly 970). TRBV28, TRBJ1-2 and TRBJ2-5 were segments that persistent disease favored.

The TCR beta library used iRepertoire HTBI primers with Arm-PCR amplification of CDR3. TCRdb redid the calling of the multiplex PCR reads with MiXCR, one entry per CDR3 protein. The sample records roughly 500,000 distinct CDR3 sequences, about 14% being singletons. The same sample was also used in a study of T cells in Graves' hyperthyroidism and ophthalmopathy. From that study: Among the patients, aged 18 to 65, hyperthyroidism was newly diagnosed and had lasted under 2 months. When the TCR CDR3 underwent first-round RT-PCR, the HTBI primer set was used.

The chain links TRBV14 to TRBJ2-7; tentatively, D is TRBD2 (6 bases). The input for sequencing was peripheral blood mononuclear cells (PBMCs), taken at new diagnosis, from a patient treated with antithyroid drugs. This sequence originates from a woman between 45 and 60 years old with Graves disease. The CDR3 region has the DNA TGTGCCAGCAGCCTTCCCGGGGGACGACCGATGACCTACGAGCAGTACCTC. This codes for CASSLPGGRPMTYEQYL.